This T cell receptor (beta chain) was recovered during a study of blood T cell repertoires in COVID-19 (dated by TCRdb to about 2020). Background on the whole study: Collaborator samples came from the United States, Italy and Spain and covered acute and convalescent phases of COVID-19. The dataset comprised deeply sampled blood TCRbeta repertoires from subjects exposed to, actively infected with, or recovered from COVID-19. The repertoires were released in a freely available public database intended as a resource for research on the immune response to SARS-CoV-2. The prospective study material was composed of cDNA or gDNA derived from T cells, B-cell-depleted T cells, or PBMCs. Samples were obtained from the ongoing ImmuneRACE study (first 160 participants) and from approximately 1,200 subjects provided by 6 global collaborators. Where HLA class I and class II types were available, the types were taken from metadata supplied by the sample provider, not from assay-based typing. The sample metadata nearly always contained a de-identified subject ID, COVID-19 status, age in years and sex.

Relative to germline, V is missing 6 bases and J is missing 1 base, with 5 bases of the junction outside any gene match. CDR1 and CDR2 were assigned from the germline V gene as MNHEY and SVGAGI. The CDR3 contains 15 residues, cysteine and phenylalanine counted. Only the CDR3 region is kept as DNA, spanning 45 bases read in frame from base 1. Overall results and qualifications from the work: The quantity of clinical and demographic metadata differed by source and by participant and was supplied without curation.

TCRbeta CDR3 regions were amplified from genomic DNA using the immunoSEQ Assay, a bias-controlled multiplex PCR. As for the original processing: The number of nucleated cells in each sample was estimated from the amplification of reference gene primers within the assay. To quantify the absolute abundance of each unique TCRbeta CDR3 rearrangement, sequence reads were collapsed and filtered. For each sample, productive Simpson clonality was calculated as the square root of Simpson's diversity index over productive rearrangements. What TCRdb holds here is the immuneACCESS table cut down to in-frame rearrangements. Part of the clones is not present; checked against another copy, under half of the missing clones reflect an unresolved V gene, and the others are unexplained. The V and J calls and the clone size are those of that table, but D and trimming were determined from the DNA. The sample data list about 28,000 clones, and roughly 78% of these were observed just once. The ten largest clonotypes hold around 21% of the sample.

Each collaborating institution followed its own protocols to collect whole blood in K2EDTA tubes. Collaborator samples were shipped for TCRbeta analysis as frozen whole blood, isolated PBMCs, or DNA extracted from either sample type. Concerning this clone: Its specific antigen is unknown. No much larger clonotype is one base removed from it; base qualities were not supplied.

This sequence originates from a boy younger than 10 with active or convalescent COVID-19. The chain is encoded by TRBV6-5 joined to TRBJ2-1, with 8 bases in between that match TRBD1. The sample was peripheral blood. CDR3 reads: CASRTWDRSYNEQFF. The base sequence is TGTGCCAGCAGAACATGGGACAGGTCCTACAATGAGCAGTTCTTC.